The 13 T cell receptor beta chains reported below all come from one sample, sequenced in a study of tumor and adjacent non-tumor tissue in lung cancer. Three rounds of nested PCR, following a modified ARM-PCR protocol, produced the TCRbeta library. A single record per CDR3 protein comes from TCRdb applying MiXCR to the multiplex PCR reads. The repertoire holds roughly 200,000 distinct CDR3 sequences, about two thirds seen once, with 20% to 25% in the top ten. This sample's RNA came from whole unsorted tissue. The sequenced material came from lung tumor tissue. The source is a man aged 55 to 70 with non-small cell lung cancer.

This clonotype was recorded at least ten times. The chain recombines TRBV29-1 with TRBJ1-1, with D hard to call. Germline assignment: CDR1 SQVTM and CDR2 ANQGSEA. This CDR3 region has 13 residues. V was shortened by 6 bases and J by 1 base, with 12 bases between the two germline ends. CDR3 amino acids: CSVQHTANTEAFF. CDR3 nucleotide sequence: TGCAGCGTACAACACACAGCGAACACTGAAGCTTTCTTT.

About this clonotype: An end of the junction differs from the germline gene, which may be a read error. J is TRBJ2-6 and V is TRBV6-5; TRBD1 aligns across 9 bases. The CDR3 extends over 17 amino acids. CDR1 is MNHEY, CDR2 SVGAGI, per germline. CDR3 nucleotides: TGTACCAGCAGTTTCGGGACAGGGTGCTTTGGGGCCAACGTCCTGACTTTC. Translating it yields CTSSFGTGCFGANVLTF.

Only a few counts were recorded for this clonotype. This rearrangement joins TRBV4-2 to TRBJ2-2; D might be TRBD1 or TRBD2, each matching 6 bases. The CDR3 totals 16 residues. CDR1 and CDR2 (germline): LGHNA, YNFKEQ. The V and J ends lost 0 bases and 4 bases respectively, with 12 bases between them. CDR3 protein: CASSQEHREVTGELFF. For the CDR3, the DNA is TGTGCCAGCAGCCAAGAGCACAGGGAGGTCACCGGGGAGCTGTTTTTT.

With regard to this clonotype: A junction boundary mismatches the germline segment, possibly from a read error. The chain is built from TRBV11-2 and TRBJ2-7; no definite D call. From germline, CDR1 is SGHAT and CDR2 FQNNGV. The length of the CDR3 is 12 residues. This CDR3 reads CASSLVFHELYF. The CDR3 DNA follows: TGTGCCAGCAGTTTAGTCTTCCACGAGCTGTACTTC.

As to this clonotype: The junction differs from germline at one of its ends, possibly a read error. This rearrangement joins TRBV20-1 to TRBJ2-1; D remains ambiguous. The V gene's germline CDR1 is DFQATT and CDR2 SNEGSKA (reference sequence). The CDR3 covers 11 residues. The CDR3 nucleotides read TGCAATGCTTGGACCACTCCTGAGCAATTCTTC. It yields the protein CNAWTTPEQFF.

This clonotype was observed many times. This sequence joins TRBV6-5 and TRBJ2-5; D gene uncertain. Germline lookup yields CDR1 MNHEY and CDR2 SVGAGI. Trimming stripped 6 bases from V and 5 bases from J, with 16 bases between. CDR3 length equals 14 residues. The CDR3 DNA reads as TGTGCCAGCAGACAGACATCAACAAGGGAGACCCAGTACTTC. Its protein product is CASRQTSTRETQYF.

As concerns this clonotype: A read error may account for a junction end that differs from germline. The J gene is TRBJ2-5, the V gene TRBV6-1, with D perhaps TRBD1 or TRBD2 (6 bases each). The CDR3 runs to 13 residues. Germline CDR1 MNHNS, CDR2 SASEGT. The CDR3 region is CASIEGGQDTQNF. The CDR3 nucleotides read TGTGCCAGCATCGAGGGGGGTCAAGATACCCAGAACTTC.

This rearrangement joins TRBV12-3 or TRBV12-4 to TRBJ1-2, with D uncertain. The CDR3 runs to 13 residues. Trimming stripped 5 bases from V and 3 bases from J, with 10 bases between. CDR3 coding DNA: TGTGCCAGCAGTAAGGACGGCTACTATGGCTACACCTTC. Protein sequence: CASSKDGYYGYTF.

The chain links TRBV20-1 to TRBJ1-5, with D unclear. Germline CDR1 DFQATT, CDR2 SNEGSKA (reference sequence). This CDR3 has 14 amino acids. Trimming removed 1 base from V and 7 bases from J, with 14 bases in between. CDR3 in amino acids: CSARVAGMAQPQHF. The CDR3 DNA follows: TGCAGTGCTAGAGTGGCGGGCATGGCGCAGCCCCAGCATTTT.

V usage is TRBV14 and J usage is TRBJ1-2; D gene ambiguous. Per the germline V gene, CDR1 is SGHDN and CDR2 is FVKESK. There are 15 residues in the CDR3. V lost 0 bases, J lost 4 bases, and 12 bases lay in between. CDR3 bases: TGTGCCAGCAGCCAAGACTTGGAGCGGGGCTATGGCTACACCTTC. Protein sequence: CASSQDLERGYGYTF.

Regarding this clonotype: The CDR3 does not close with the conserved phenylalanine or tryptophan, likely indicating a read error. The genes are TRBV20-1 and TRBJ1-6; the D is unclear. V was cut by 0 bases and J by 13 bases, with 19 bases left in between. Germline lookup yields CDR1 DFQATT and CDR2 SNEGSKA (reference sequence). This CDR3 comprises 15 residues. In nucleotides, the CDR3 is TGCAGTGCTAGAGAAACGACGGCGTCCTGGTATCCCCTCCACATT. Translating it yields CSARETTASWYPLHI.

With respect to this clonotype: One junction end disagrees with the germline gene, perhaps due to a read error. This sequence joins TRBV6-5 and TRBJ2-1, with 7 bases lining up with TRBD1. Germline loops: CDR1 MNHEY, CDR2 SVGAGI. CDR3 length equals 15 residues. DNA for the CDR3: TGTGCCAGCAGTTACTTTCCGGGACAGTACTATGAGCGGTTCTTC. Translated, it gives CASSYFPGQYYERFF.

A word on this clonotype: Sequence at one end of the junction differs from germline and may be a read error. DNA for the CDR3: TGTGCTAGTGGCAAGGGACAGGGTATAACCTACGGGCAGTACTTC. Translated, it gives CASGKGQGITYGQYF. J is TRBJ2-7 and V is TRBV12-5; 9 nucleotides line up with TRBD1. This CDR3 has 15 amino acids. CDR1 is LGHNT and CDR2 is FRNRAP in the germline V gene.